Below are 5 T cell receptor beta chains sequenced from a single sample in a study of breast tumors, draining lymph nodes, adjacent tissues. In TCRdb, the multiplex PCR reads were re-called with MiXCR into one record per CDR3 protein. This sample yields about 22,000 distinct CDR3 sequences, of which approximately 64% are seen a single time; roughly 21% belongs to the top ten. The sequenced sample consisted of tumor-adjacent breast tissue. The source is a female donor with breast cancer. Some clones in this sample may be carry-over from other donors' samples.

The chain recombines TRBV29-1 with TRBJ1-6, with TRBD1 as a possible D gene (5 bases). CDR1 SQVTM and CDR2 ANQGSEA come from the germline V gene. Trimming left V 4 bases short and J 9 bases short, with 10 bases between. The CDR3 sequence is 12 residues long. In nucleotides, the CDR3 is TGCAGCGTTGGGGGCGCCGGTTCACCCCTCCACTTT. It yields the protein CSVGGAGSPLHF.

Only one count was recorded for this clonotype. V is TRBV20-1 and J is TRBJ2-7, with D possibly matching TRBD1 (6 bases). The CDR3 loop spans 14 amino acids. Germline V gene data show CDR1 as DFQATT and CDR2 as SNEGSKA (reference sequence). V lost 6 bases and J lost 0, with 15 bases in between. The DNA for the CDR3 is TGCAGTGCCAGGAGTGGACAGTCCTCCTACGAGCAGTACTTC. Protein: CSARSGQSSYEQYF.

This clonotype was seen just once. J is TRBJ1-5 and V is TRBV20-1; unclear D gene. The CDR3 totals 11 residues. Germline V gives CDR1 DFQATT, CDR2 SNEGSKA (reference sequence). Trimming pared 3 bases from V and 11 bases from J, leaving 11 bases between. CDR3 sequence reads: CSASEEVAQHF. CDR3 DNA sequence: TGCAGTGCTAGCGAGGAGGTGGCCCAGCATTTT.

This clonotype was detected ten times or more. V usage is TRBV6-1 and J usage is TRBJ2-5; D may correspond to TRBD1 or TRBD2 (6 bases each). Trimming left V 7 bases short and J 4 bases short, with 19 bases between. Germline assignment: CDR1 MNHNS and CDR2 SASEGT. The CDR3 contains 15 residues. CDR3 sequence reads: CASNGGSGARETQYF. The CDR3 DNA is TGTGCCAGCAACGGGGGTTCGGGGGCGCGAGAGACCCAGTACTTC.

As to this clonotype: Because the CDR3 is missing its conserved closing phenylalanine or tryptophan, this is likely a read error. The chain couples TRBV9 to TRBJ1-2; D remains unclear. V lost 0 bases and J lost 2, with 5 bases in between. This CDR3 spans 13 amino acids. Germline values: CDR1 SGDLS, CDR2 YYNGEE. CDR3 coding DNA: TGTGCCAGCAGCGTAGATATCAACTATGGCTACACCTCC. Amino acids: CASSVDINYGYTS.